These T cell receptor beta chains were read from a single sample in a study of human T cells and chemical hapten exposure. Each CDR3 protein gets one entry after TCRdb re-called the RACE reads with MiXCR. The sample includes around 70,000 distinct CDR3 sequences, roughly 6.1% of them seen just once. Input material: whole blood. Receptors were obtained from a female donor in good health. Some clones in this sample may be carry-over from other donors' samples. The CDR3 runs from the conserved cysteine through the conserved F or W. D genes are given only for firm matches. Clone size is given for some rows only: seen once, a few or many times, or a class if the clone is expanded.

V	D	size	J	CDR3	DNA
TRBV18	.	.	TRBJ2-6	CASSPPTEAYFSGANVLTF	TGTGCCAGCTCACCACCGACGGAGGCCTACTTCTCTGGGGCCAACGTCCTGACTTTC
TRBV6-2/TRBV6-3	.	many	TRBJ1-5	CASSYSSLNQPQHF	TGTGCCAGCAGTTACTCGAGCCTAAATCAGCCCCAGCATTTT
TRBV5-1	TRBD1	many	TRBJ1-1	CASSSTGGSTEAFF	TGCGCCAGCAGCTCCACAGGGGGCTCGACTGAAGCTTTCTTT
TRBV29-1	TRBD2	many	TRBJ2-1	CSALLAGPYNEQFF	TGCAGCGCACTCCTAGCGGGACCCTACAATGAGCAGTTCTTC
TRBV7-8	TRBD1	few	TRBJ1-2	CASSSDRGGGYTF	TGTGCCAGCAGCTCAGACAGGGGAGGCGGCTACACCTTC
TRBV28	.	many	TRBJ2-7	CASSSRARIEQYF	TGTGCCAGCAGTTCTAGGGCTAGGATCGAGCAGTACTTC
TRBV4-1	.	.	TRBJ2-6	CASSQVEGFGANVLTF	TGCGCCAGCAGCCAAGTTGAGGGCTTTGGGGCCAACGTCCTGACTTTC
TRBV29-1	.	few	TRBJ2-5	CSVVGRSQETQYF	TGCAGCGTTGTTGGCAGATCCCAAGAGACCCAGTACTTC
TRBV6-6	.	many	TRBJ2-7	CASSYGGRPEEQYF	TGTGCCAGCAGTTACGGTGGGAGGCCTGAGGAGCAGTACTTC
TRBV6-6	.	many	TRBJ1-1	CASSYSRGKGFF	TGTGCCAGCAGTTACTCCAGGGGTAAGGGTTTCTTT
TRBV28	.	many	TRBJ1-1	CASSFPTDEAFF	TGTGCCAGCAGTTTCCCGACAGATGAAGCTTTCTTT
TRBV20-1	TRBD2	many	TRBJ2-1	CSAQSGLAGGPHEQFF	TGCAGTGCCCAGTCGGGTCTAGCGGGAGGGCCCCATGAGCAGTTCTTC
TRBV5-1	.	few	TRBJ1-6	CASSPNWDNNSPLHF	TGCGCCAGCAGCCCTAACTGGGACAACAATTCACCCCTCCACTTT
TRBV11-2	TRBD1	many	TRBJ1-1	CASSFSGTGSTEAFF	TGTGCCAGCAGCTTTTCCGGGACAGGGTCCACTGAAGCTTTCTTT
TRBV29-1	.	.	TRBJ2-3	CSVARDPTGGTDTQYF	TGCAGCGTTGCCCGGGACCCGACCGGTGGCACAGATACGCAGTATTTT
TRBV20-1	TRBD1	many	TRBJ1-1	CSASIRRPTGVTEAFF	TGCAGTGCTAGTATTCGCCGACCGACAGGGGTCACTGAAGCTTTCTTT
TRBV20-1	.	many	TRBJ2-7	CSAGDYEQYF	TGCAGTGCTGGGGACTACGAGCAGTACTTC
TRBV4-1	TRBD1	many	TRBJ2-7	CASSQRTGTSYEQYF	TGCGCCAGCAGCCAAAGGACAGGGACCTCCTACGAGCAGTACTTC
TRBV14	TRBD1	few	TRBJ2-7	CASSQARGYEQYF	TGTGCCAGCAGCCAAGCCAGGGGGTACGAGCAGTACTTC
TRBV27	.	few	TRBJ1-5	CASSLHLSPQPQHF	TGTGCCAGCAGTTTACACCTAAGTCCTCAGCCCCAGCATTTT
TRBV7-9	TRBD2	many	TRBJ2-4	CASSLGGLAGRENIQYF	TGTGCCAGCAGCTTAGGGGGACTAGCGGGACGAGAAAACATTCAGTACTTC
TRBV11-1	.	.	TRBJ2-3	CASSDRQVPDTQYF	TGTGCCAGCAGCGACCGACAGGTCCCAGATACGCAGTATTTT
TRBV6-5	.	many	TRBJ2-3	CASSYSKGHPDTQYF	TGTGCCAGCAGTTACTCGAAAGGGCACCCAGATACGCAGTATTTT
TRBV28	.	few	TRBJ2-7	CASSRNQVSYEQYF	TGTGCCAGCAGTCGAAATCAGGTCTCCTACGAGCAGTACTTC
TRBV29-1	.	many	TRBJ2-3	CSVPTSTDTQYF	TGCAGCGTTCCTACTAGCACAGATACGCAGTATTTT
TRBV6-5	.	many	TRBJ1-2	CASSYTSGTNYGYTF	TGTGCCAGCAGTTACACATCCGGGACAAATTATGGCTACACCTTC
TRBV3-1	.	many	TRBJ2-7	CASSHHEGYEQYF	TGTGCCAGCAGCCATCACGAGGGGTACGAGCAGTACTTC
TRBV5-1	.	many	TRBJ2-3	CASSFYGDLTDTQYF	TGCGCCAGCAGCTTCTATGGGGACCTAACAGATACGCAGTATTTT
TRBV2	.	few	TRBJ2-1	CASSEDRKGYNEQFF	TGTGCCAGCAGTGAGGACCGAAAGGGGTACAATGAGCAGTTCTTC
TRBV5-5	.	few	TRBJ2-7	CASSPPDRIYEQYF	TGTGCCAGCAGCCCTCCGGACAGAATATACGAGCAGTACTTC
TRBV7-2	TRBD1	few	TRBJ2-3	CASSWGTGLTDTQYF	TGTGCCAGCAGCTGGGGGACAGGACTCACAGATACGCAGTATTTT